The 29 T cell receptor beta chains below were found in one sample sequenced in a study of T cell responses to AZD1222 COVID-19 vaccine. Sequencing was performed with immunoSEQ multiplex PCR; in TCRdb, only in-frame clones are kept and a portion is missing. In the table there are 150,000 to 200,000 clones, 85% to 90% of which are singletons. The sequencing used peripheral blood, collected on day 0 of AZD1222 vaccination. These receptors were obtained from an adult in good health.

The chain joins TRBV5-1 to TRBJ2-3; a possible D gene is TRBD2 (6 bases). The germline gives CDR1 SGHRS, CDR2 YFSETQ. The CDR3 totals 17 residues. V was clipped by 5 bases and J by 2 bases, with 21 bases between them. The CDR3 is CASSPRPGLSDTDTQYF. The CDR3 coding sequence is TGCGCCAGCAGTCCCCGCCCGGGACTCAGCGACACAGATACGCAGTATTTT.

This clone appeared once. Other DNA variants within this sample encode the same CDR3. The rearrangement joins TRBV5-1 to TRBJ2-2; no reliable D call. CDR3 length: 12 residues. The V gene lost 2 bases and the J gene lost 5 bases, with 4 bases spanning the gap. The germline CDR1 and CDR2 sequences are SGHRS and YFSETQ. CDR3 coding DNA: TGCGCCAGCAGCTTTAAGACCGGGGAGCTGTTTTTT. Amino acids: CASSFKTGELFF.

This sequence joins TRBV28 and TRBJ2-4; D not certain. Germline V lookup: CDR1 MDHEN, CDR2 SYDVKM. Trimming took 2 bases from V and 0 from J, leaving 11 bases between them. This CDR3 spans 16 amino acids. Here the CDR3 reads CASSLHTSLAKNIQYF. The CDR3 DNA follows: TGTGCCAGCAGTTTACACACGAGCCTAGCCAAAAACATTCAGTACTTC.

The chain recombines TRBV6-2 or TRBV6-3 with TRBJ1-2, with 7 bases matching TRBD1. The CDR3 loop spans 13 amino acids. In germline, CDR1 is MNHEY, CDR2 SVGEGT. The V segment lost 5 bases and the J segment 8 bases; nucleotides outside the gene matches: 8. The chain's CDR3 is CASSRDRERGYTF. The CDR3 coding sequence is TGTGCCAGCAGTCGCGACAGGGAAAGAGGCTACACCTTC.

V and J are TRBV5-1 and TRBJ2-5; either TRBD1 or TRBD2 may supply D (6 bases each). Trimming removed 1 base at V and 5 bases at J, with 15 bases between. CDR3 length equals 15 residues. Germline assignment: CDR1 SGHRS and CDR2 YFSETQ. The CDR3 protein is CASSLYSGARETQYF. CDR3 bases: TGCGCCAGCAGCTTGTATTCGGGGGCTCGGGAGACCCAGTACTTC.

This clone was detected only once. The CDR3, as DNA: TGTGCCAGCAGCGTACGGGCTAGCGGGGGGGCGGTTTTGACGAATGAGCAGTTCTTC. Its translation is CASSVRASGGAVLTNEQFF. This chain joins TRBV9 and TRBJ2-1; 12 bases line up with TRBD2. Trimming took 1 base from V and 7 from J; bases not matched to a gene: 15. Germline V CDR1 and CDR2: SGDLS, YYNGEE. This CDR3 has 19 residues.

V and J are TRBV12-3 or TRBV12-4 and TRBJ1-2, with D uncertain. This CDR3 has 13 residues. Trimming took off 1 base at V and 4 bases at J, with 7 bases between the two ends. CDR3 DNA: TGTGCCAGCAGTTTAGGCCTTAGCTATGGCTACACCTTC. Residues: CASSLGLSYGYTF.

CDR3 residues: CASSSGTVNTGELFF. CDR3 in DNA: TGTGCCAGCAGCTCCGGGACTGTGAACACCGGGGAGCTGTTTTTT. The genes are TRBV11-3 and TRBJ2-2; TRBD2 is a possible D gene (6 bases). The length of the CDR3 is 15 residues. Germline assignment: CDR1 SGHNT and CDR2 YENEEA. With 4 bases removed from V and 1 base from J, the gap between germline ends came to 10 bases. The entire variable domain, with the rest obtained from reference TRBV11-3 and TRBJ2-2, is as follows: EAGVVQSPRYKIIEKKQPVAFWCNPISGHNTLYWYLQNLGQGPELLIRYENEEAVDDSQLPKDRFSAERLKGVDSTLKIQPAELGDSAVYLCASSSGTVNTGELFFGEGSRLTVL.

This chain uses TRBV28 with TRBJ2-1; 15 bases are a match to TRBD2. The ends lost 4 bases at V and 14 bases at J; junction bases unmatched: 12. CDR1 and CDR2 (germline): MDHEN, SYDVKM. This CDR3 is built from 16 residues. CDR3 protein: CASSSGGTSGRSYKFF. The CDR3 DNA reads as TGTGCCAGCAGTTCCGGGGGGACTAGCGGGAGGTCCTACAAGTTCTTC.

J is TRBJ1-4 and V is TRBV2; possibly TRBD1 for D (5 bases). The CDR3 has 13 residues. V was shortened by 6 bases and J by 7 bases, with 12 bases between the two germline ends. CDR1 SNHLY and CDR2 FYNNEI come from the germline V gene. CDR3 in amino acids: CASSREKGEKLFF. In DNA, the CDR3 is TGTGCCAGCAGCAGGGAGAAAGGTGAAAAACTGTTTTTT.

The V and J genes are TRBV6-5 and TRBJ1-6, with D perhaps TRBD1 (6 bases). Per the germline V gene, CDR1 is MNHEY and CDR2 is SVGAGI. V was trimmed by 0 bases and J by 11 bases, leaving 11 bases between them. The CDR3 contains 14 residues. DNA of the CDR3: TGTGCCAGCAGTTACTCCGGGCAGGGGACACCCCTCCACTTT. Its translation: CASSYSGQGTPLHF.

The chain links TRBV5-1 to TRBJ1-1; 8 bases map to TRBD1. Per germline, CDR1 SGHRS and CDR2 YFSETQ. CDR3 length equals 16 residues. The ends lost 3 bases at V and 1 base at J; junction bases unmatched: 8. This chain's CDR3 is CASSSNIGTGNTEAFF. The CDR3, as DNA: TGCGCCAGCAGCTCCAACATCGGGACAGGGAACACTGAAGCTTTCTTT.

This rearrangement joins TRBV28 to TRBJ1-5; TRBD1 is a possible D gene (5 bases). Germline V gives CDR1 MDHEN, CDR2 SYDVKM. The V end was cut by 2 bases, the J end by 7 bases, with 12 bases between. This CDR3 comprises 14 residues. Written as DNA, the CDR3 is TGTGCCAGCAGTTTACGCAGGGTGACCCAGCCCCAGCATTTT. This codes for CASSLRRVTQPQHF.

The gene calls are TRBV30 and TRBJ2-5; 8 nucleotides match TRBD2. The CDR3 covers 15 residues. Germline V CDR1 and CDR2: GTSNPN, SVGIG (reference sequence). The V and J ends lost 0 bases and 5 bases, in that order; junction bases with no gene match: 8. The CDR3 spells CAWSVWREARETQYF. CDR3 nucleotide sequence: TGTGCCTGGAGTGTATGGCGGGAGGCCAGGGAGACCCAGTACTTC.

The V call is TRBV21-1, the J call TRBJ2-7; the table's D call, TRBD1, was not checked against the DNA. TRBV21-1 corresponds to a pseudogene. The CDR3 length is 16 residues. The CDR3 sequence: CASSTLEADRSDEQYF. CDR3 nucleotides: TGTGCCAGCAGCACCCTGGAGGCGGACAGGAGCGACGAGCAGTACTTC.

The chain employs TRBV11-3 and TRBJ1-6; D not certain. This CDR3 is 16 amino acids long. Germline CDR1 SGHNT, CDR2 YENEEA. Trimming took off 3 bases at V and 0 bases at J, with 9 bases between the two ends. CDR3 amino acids: CASSLSIGSYNSPLHF. The CDR3, as DNA: TGTGCCAGCAGCTTGAGTATCGGCTCCTATAATTCACCCCTCCACTTT.

This chain connects TRBV5-4 to TRBJ2-5, with unresolved D. This CDR3 has 15 residues. Germline CDR1 SGHNT, CDR2 YYREEE (reference sequence). V was trimmed by 3 bases and J by 4 bases, leaving 16 bases between them. CDR3 protein: CASSSPGKSSETQYF. The CDR3 DNA is TGTGCCAGCAGCTCCCCCGGCAAGAGTTCAGAGACCCAGTACTTC.

The chain has TRBV19 and TRBJ2-1, with D perhaps matching TRBD2 (6 bases). CDR1 LNHDA and CDR2 SQIVND come from the germline V gene (reference sequence). The CDR3 length is 13 residues. Between the trimmed V and J ends, which lost 6 bases and 7 bases, there was a span of 13 bases. The chain's CDR3 is CASRGLSGNEQFF. In nucleotides, the CDR3 is TGTGCCAGTAGGGGCCTTAGCGGAAATGAGCAGTTCTTC.

V gene TRBV28 combines with J gene TRBJ1-3; no firm D call. The germline CDR1 and CDR2 sequences are MDHEN and SYDVKM. The V and J ends lost 6 bases and 0 bases respectively, with 12 bases between them. CDR3 length equals 15 residues. The CDR3 DNA sequence: TGTGCCAGCAGCGGCCTGGGCTACTCTGGAAACACCATATATTTT. Its translation is CASSGLGYSGNTIYF.

The sample holds one count of this clone. The chain is built from TRBV28 and TRBJ2-5, with D maybe TRBD1 (6 bases). The CDR3 is made up of 15 amino acids. In germline, CDR1 is MDHEN, CDR2 SYDVKM. Trimming stripped 3 bases from V and 1 base from J, with 12 bases between. The CDR3 nucleotides read TGTGCCAGCAGTTTTCCCAGAGGGGGCCAAGAGACCCAGTACTTC. Translating gives CASSFPRGGQETQYF.

V and J are TRBV30 and TRBJ2-2, with D uncertain. The CDR3 consists of 13 residues. Germline loops: CDR1 GTSNPN, CDR2 SVGIG (reference sequence). V was cut by 2 bases and J by 4 bases, with 8 bases left in between. In DNA form, the CDR3 reads TGTGCCTGGAGTCGTTTCGGCACCGGGGAGCTGTTTTTT. Protein: CAWSRFGTGELFF.

In this sample, this clone turned up once. The J gene is TRBJ2-7, the V gene TRBV24-1; TRBD1 agrees at 9 bases. The V and J ends lost 5 bases and 2 bases, in that order; junction bases with no gene match: 3. This CDR3 has 14 amino acids. Germline V gives CDR1 KGHDR, CDR2 SFDVKD. The CDR3 DNA sequence: TGTGCCACCAGTGCGGGACAGGGCCCCTACGAGCAGTACTTC. The encoded protein is CATSAGQGPYEQYF.

The rearrangement links TRBV5-1 to TRBJ2-7, with TRBD2 as a possible D gene (6 bases). Per germline, CDR1 SGHRS and CDR2 YFSETQ. V dropped 1 base and J dropped 0 bases, with 8 bases sitting between them. The length of the CDR3 is 14 residues. The CDR3: CASSLSGSSYEQYF. DNA of the CDR3: TGCGCCAGCAGCTTGTCCGGGAGCTCCTACGAGCAGTACTTC.

The chain couples TRBV7-2 to TRBJ1-6; D is undetermined. Germline V gene lookup returns CDR1 SGHTA and CDR2 FQGNSA. The CDR3 consists of 15 residues. With 5 bases removed from V and 9 bases from J, the gap between germline ends came to 17 bases. The CDR3 protein is CASSLPVGFTSPLHF. The CDR3 DNA follows: TGTGCCAGCAGCCTCCCCGTGGGGTTTACTTCACCCCTCCACTTT.

V gene TRBV19 combines with J gene TRBJ1-3; D gene ambiguous. V dropped 6 bases and J dropped 4 bases, with 13 bases sitting between them. The CDR3 spans 14 residues. CDR1 is LNHDA and CDR2 is SQIVND in the germline V gene (reference sequence). CDR3 nucleotides: TGTGCCAGTAGACACCAATCGAGGGGAAACACCATATATTTT. As protein: CASRHQSRGNTIYF.

This clone was picked up one time. V usage is TRBV2 and J usage is TRBJ1-4; 7 positions match TRBD1. Looked up from germline, CDR1 is SNHLY and CDR2 is FYNNEI. CDR3 length: 15 residues. The trim removed 1 base at V and 6 bases at J, leaving 5 bases unmatched. The DNA of the CDR3 is TGTGCCAGCAGTGAAGGGGCAGGGGGACATGAAAAACTGTTTTTT. Translation: CASSEGAGGHEKLFF. The variable domain in full, with the rest retrieved from reference TRBV2 and TRBJ1-4, is EPEVTQTPSHQVTQMGQEVILRCVPISNHLYFYWYRQILGQKVEFLVSFYNNEISEKSEIFDDQFSVERPDGSNFTLKIRSTKLEDSAMYFCASSEGAGGHEKLFFGSGTQLSVL.

The rearrangement uses TRBV5-1 and TRBJ2-1, with 11 bases lining up with TRBD2. Germline loops: CDR1 SGHRS, CDR2 YFSETQ. This CDR3 has 15 amino acids. The V segment lost 5 bases and the J segment 11 bases; nucleotides outside the gene matches: 12. This CDR3 is CASSSSGGIGSKQFF. In DNA, the CDR3 is TGCGCCAGCAGTTCTAGCGGGGGGATCGGTTCTAAGCAGTTCTTC.

V and J are TRBV7-9 and TRBJ2-1, with unresolved D. The CDR3 covers 15 residues. In germline, CDR1 is SEHNR, CDR2 FQNEAQ (reference sequence). Between the trimmed V and J ends, which lost 5 bases and 2 bases, there was a span of 13 bases. Here the CDR3 DNA reads TGTGCCAGCAGCCGTGGGCAGGTAACCTACAATGAGCAGTTCTTC. Translated: CASSRGQVTYNEQFF.

The chain uses TRBV19 and TRBJ1-5, with a tentative D call TRBD1 (5 bases). The V gene lost 3 bases and the J gene lost 7 bases, with 13 bases spanning the gap. Germline CDR1 and CDR2: LNHDA and SQIVND (reference sequence). CDR3 length: 14 amino acids. The CDR3 nucleotides are TGTGCCAGTAGTATCGGAGGGACGGGACAGCCCCAGCATTTT. Protein product: CASSIGGTGQPQHF.